Sequencing of this TCR beta chain was carried out in a study of blood T cells in healthy people across ages. Primed by a sample-barcoded 5' primer and a J-beta primer mix, a second PCR proceeded for 7 to 11 cycles. Every molecule of cDNA carried a tag from a template-switch adaptor with 12 random nucleotides. Each CDR3 protein is one row after TCRdb ran MiXCR on the 5' RACE reads. Among 1.2 million to 1.5 million distinct CDR3 sequences listed, 42% were seen once. This clonotype has just a few counts. The CDR3 extends over 15 amino acids. Trimming stripped 1 base from V and 5 bases from J, with 9 bases between. The germline CDR1 and CDR2 sequences are MGHRA and YSYEKL.

Sequenced input: blood. This sequence joins TRBV4-1 and TRBJ1-6, with D uncertain. The TCR comes from a woman in her late teens or twenties in good health. CDR3 DNA sequence: TGCGCCAGCAGCCAAGTGAAGGGCGATAATTCACCCCTCCACTTT. As protein: CASSQVKGDNSPLHF.